The present entry profiles one T cell receptor (beta chain) with its context. The data are from a study of T cells in Graves' hyperthyroidism and ophthalmopathy. The germline V gene encodes CDR1 SGHRS and CDR2 YFSETQ. This CDR3 comprises 15 residues. The trim removed 2 bases at V and 0 bases at J, leaving 1 base unmatched. Amplified regions were TCR beta CDR3 sequences from RNA transcripts. HTBI primers were used for first-round RT-PCR of the TCR CDR3. Each CDR3 protein gets one entry after TCRdb re-called the multiplex PCR reads with MiXCR. Of 150,000 to 200,000 distinct CDR3 sequences in the sample, about 17% were seen once.

What was sequenced was blood. This TCR came from a woman in her fifties or sixties with Graves' hyperthyroidism. The V gene is TRBV5-1, the J gene TRBJ2-1; TRBD2 matches 8 bases. This CDR3 reads CASSFSGISYNEQFF. Here the CDR3 DNA reads TGCGCCAGCAGCTTTAGCGGGATCTCCTACAATGAGCAGTTCTTC.